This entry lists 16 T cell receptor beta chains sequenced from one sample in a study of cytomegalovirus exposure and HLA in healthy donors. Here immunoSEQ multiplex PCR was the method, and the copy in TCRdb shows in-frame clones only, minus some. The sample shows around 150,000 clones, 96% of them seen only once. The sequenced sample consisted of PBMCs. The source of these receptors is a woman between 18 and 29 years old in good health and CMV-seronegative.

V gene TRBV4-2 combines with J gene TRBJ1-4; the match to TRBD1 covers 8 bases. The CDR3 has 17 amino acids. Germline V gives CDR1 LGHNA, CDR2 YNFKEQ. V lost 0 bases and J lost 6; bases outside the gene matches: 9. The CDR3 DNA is TGTGCCAGCAGCCAAGACCCCCCCAGGGGGCGTGATGAAAAACTGTTTTTT. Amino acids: CASSQDPPRGRDEKLFF.

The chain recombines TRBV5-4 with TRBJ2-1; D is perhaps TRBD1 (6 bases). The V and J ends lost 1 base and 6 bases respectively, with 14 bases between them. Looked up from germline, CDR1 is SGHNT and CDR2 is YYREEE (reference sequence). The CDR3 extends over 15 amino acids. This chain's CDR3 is CASSLNRAYINEQFF. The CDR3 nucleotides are TGTGCCAGCAGCTTGAACAGGGCTTATATCAATGAGCAGTTCTTC.

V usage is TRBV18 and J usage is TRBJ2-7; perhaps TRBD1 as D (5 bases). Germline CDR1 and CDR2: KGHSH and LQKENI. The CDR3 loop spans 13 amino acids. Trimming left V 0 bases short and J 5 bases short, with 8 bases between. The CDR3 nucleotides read TGTGCCAGCTCACCACCGACAGTTAACGAGCAGTACTTC. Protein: CASSPPTVNEQYF.

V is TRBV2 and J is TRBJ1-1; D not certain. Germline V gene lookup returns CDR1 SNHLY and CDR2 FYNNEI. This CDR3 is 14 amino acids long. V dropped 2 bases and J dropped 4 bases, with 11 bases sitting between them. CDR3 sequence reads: CASSESGLFTEAFF. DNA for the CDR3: TGTGCCAGCAGTGAATCGGGGTTGTTCACTGAAGCTTTCTTT.

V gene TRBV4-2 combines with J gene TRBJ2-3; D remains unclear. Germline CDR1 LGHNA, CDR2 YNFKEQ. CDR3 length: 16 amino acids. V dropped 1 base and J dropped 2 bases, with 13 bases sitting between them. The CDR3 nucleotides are TGTGCCAGCAGCCAAGGGCCGTCTAGACTCACAGATACGCAGTATTTT. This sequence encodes CASSQGPSRLTDTQYF.

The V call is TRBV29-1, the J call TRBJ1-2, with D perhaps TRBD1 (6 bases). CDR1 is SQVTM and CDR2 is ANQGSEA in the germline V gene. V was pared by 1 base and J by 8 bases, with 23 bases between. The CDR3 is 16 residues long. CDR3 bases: TGCAGCGTTGAAGGACTCCTGGGGGGGCAGGAATCCGGCTACACCTTC. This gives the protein CSVEGLLGGQESGYTF.

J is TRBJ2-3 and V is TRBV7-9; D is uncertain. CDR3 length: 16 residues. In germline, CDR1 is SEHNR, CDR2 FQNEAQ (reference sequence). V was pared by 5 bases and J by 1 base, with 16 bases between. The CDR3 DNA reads TGTGCCAGCAGCCAAAGAGGTGATTCTGGCACAGATACGCAGTATTTT. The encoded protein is CASSQRGDSGTDTQYF.

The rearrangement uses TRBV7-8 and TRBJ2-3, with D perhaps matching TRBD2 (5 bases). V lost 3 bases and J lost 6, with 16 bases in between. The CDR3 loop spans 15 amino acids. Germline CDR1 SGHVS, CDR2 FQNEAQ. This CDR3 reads CASSLSGGRSDTQYF. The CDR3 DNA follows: TGTGCCAGCAGCTTGTCAGGAGGACGGTCTGATACGCAGTATTTT. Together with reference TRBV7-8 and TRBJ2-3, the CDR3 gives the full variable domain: GAGVSQSPRYKVAKRGQDVALRCDPISGHVSLFWYQQALGQGPEFLTYFQNEAQLDKSGLPSDRFFAERPEGSVSTLKIQRTQQEDSAVYLCASSLSGGRSDTQYFGPGTRLTVL.

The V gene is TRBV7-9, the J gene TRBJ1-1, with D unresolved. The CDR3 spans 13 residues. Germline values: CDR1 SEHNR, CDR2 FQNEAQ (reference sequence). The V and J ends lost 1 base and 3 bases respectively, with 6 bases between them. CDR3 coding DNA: TGTGCCAGCAGCTTAGACGGGGACACTGAAGCTTTCTTT. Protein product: CASSLDGDTEAFF.

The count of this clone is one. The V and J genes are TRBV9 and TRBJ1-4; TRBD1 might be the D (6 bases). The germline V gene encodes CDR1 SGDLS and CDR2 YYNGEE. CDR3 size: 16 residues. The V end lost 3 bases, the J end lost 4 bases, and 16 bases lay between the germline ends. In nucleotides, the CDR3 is TGTGCCAGCAGCGGGGAGAAGGGGGACGGTAATGAAAAACTGTTTTTT. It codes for CASSGEKGDGNEKLFF.

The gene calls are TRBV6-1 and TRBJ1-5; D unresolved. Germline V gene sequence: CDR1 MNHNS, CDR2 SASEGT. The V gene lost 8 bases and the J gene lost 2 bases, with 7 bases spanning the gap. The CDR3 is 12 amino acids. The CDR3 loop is CASVGGNQPQHF. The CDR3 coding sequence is TGTGCCAGCGTGGGCGGCAATCAGCCCCAGCATTTT.

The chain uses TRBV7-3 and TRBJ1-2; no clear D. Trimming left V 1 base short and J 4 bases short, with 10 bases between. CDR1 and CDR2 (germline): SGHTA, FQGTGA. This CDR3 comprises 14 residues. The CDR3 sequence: CASSLIPVGYGYTF. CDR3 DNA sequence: TGTGCCAGCAGCTTAATCCCCGTCGGCTATGGCTACACCTTC.

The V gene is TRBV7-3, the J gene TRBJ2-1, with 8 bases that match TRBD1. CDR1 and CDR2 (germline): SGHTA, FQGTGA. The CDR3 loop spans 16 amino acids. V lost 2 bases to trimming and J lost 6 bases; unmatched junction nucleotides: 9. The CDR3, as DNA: TGTGCCAGCAGCTTATTCGGGGGCACAGGGGGCAATGAGCAGTTCTTC. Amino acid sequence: CASSLFGGTGGNEQFF.

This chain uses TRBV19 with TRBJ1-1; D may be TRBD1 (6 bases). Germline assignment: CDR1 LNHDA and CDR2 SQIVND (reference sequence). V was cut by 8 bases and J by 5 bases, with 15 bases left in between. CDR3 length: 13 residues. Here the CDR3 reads CASLNREWTEAFF. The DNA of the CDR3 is TGTGCCAGTCTAAACAGGGAGTGGACTGAAGCTTTCTTT.

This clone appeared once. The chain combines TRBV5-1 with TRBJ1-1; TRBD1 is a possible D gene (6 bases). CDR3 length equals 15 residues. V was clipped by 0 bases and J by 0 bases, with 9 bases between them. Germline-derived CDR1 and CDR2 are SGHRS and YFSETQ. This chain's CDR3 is CASSLASGVNTEAFF. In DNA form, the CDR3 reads TGCGCCAGCAGCTTGGCCTCAGGGGTGAACACTGAAGCTTTCTTT.

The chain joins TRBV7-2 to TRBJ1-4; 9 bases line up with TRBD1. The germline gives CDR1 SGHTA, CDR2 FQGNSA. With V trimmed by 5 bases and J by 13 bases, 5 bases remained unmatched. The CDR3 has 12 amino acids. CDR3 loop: CASSPGTGLLFF. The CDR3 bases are TGTGCCAGCAGCCCAGGGACAGGGTTACTGTTTTTT.